Below, 13 T cell receptor beta chains from the same sample are listed, as sequenced in a study of T-cell memory formation after mild COVID-19. From the 5' RACE reads, TCRdb called clonotypes with MiXCR, one entry per CDR3 protein. The sample holds around 340,000 distinct CDR3 sequences, 10% to 15% seen once. Sample: PBMCs or a T cell subset sorted from them (not recorded which). All receptors derive from a man between 18 and 35 years old who had mild COVID-19 (a few samples of this study predate the infection). Cell type and time point are not known.

This chain links TRBV7-6 with TRBJ1-4; no clear D gene. V was shortened by 1 base and J by 7 bases, with 7 bases between the two germline ends. This CDR3 comprises 13 residues. Germline CDR1 SGHVS, CDR2 FNYEAQ. This CDR3 is CASSLGIFEKLFF. In DNA, the CDR3 is TGTGCCAGCAGCTTAGGGATCTTTGAAAAACTGTTTTTT.

The chain combines TRBV28 with TRBJ2-7; D is possibly TRBD1 (5 bases). Between the trimmed V and J ends, which lost 7 bases and 6 bases, there was a span of 25 bases. Germline CDR1 MDHEN, CDR2 SYDVKM. This CDR3 spans 16 amino acids. CDR3 nucleotide sequence: TGTGCCAGCAACCCCGGCGGCCCACGCCAGGGTTCCGAGCAGTACGTC. Amino acid sequence: CASNPGGPRQGSEQYV.

This clonotype was seen more than once but under ten times. The chain combines TRBV5-1 with TRBJ2-3; D is possibly TRBD2 (6 bases). CDR3 length: 15 residues. The germline V gene has CDR1 SGHRS and CDR2 YFSETQ. Between the trimmed V and J ends, which lost 6 bases and 1 base, there was a span of 15 bases. DNA for the CDR3: TGCGCCAGCAATCCGACGGCGGGACGCACAGATACGCAGTATTTT. Its translation: CASNPTAGRTDTQYF.

The V call is TRBV4-3, the J call TRBJ2-1; 9 bases agree with TRBD1. The CDR3 has 16 amino acids. The trim removed 0 bases at V and 6 bases at J, leaving 6 bases unmatched. CDR1 LGHNA and CDR2 YSLEER come from the germline V gene. DNA for the CDR3: TGCGCCAGCAGCCAAGATAAACAGGGGGCCCTCAATGAGCAGTTCTTC. Translation: CASSQDKQGALNEQFF.

This clonotype was found many times. V is TRBV29-1 and J is TRBJ2-7; perhaps TRBD1 as D (5 bases). Trimming stripped 1 base from V and 4 bases from J, with 17 bases between. The CDR3 sequence is 15 residues long. The germline gives CDR1 SQVTM, CDR2 ANQGSEA. As DNA, the CDR3 is TGCAGCGTTGAAGGTCAGGGTTCAGGAAGTTACGAGCAGTACTTC. This codes for CSVEGQGSGSYEQYF.

This clonotype was seen only a few times. The chain combines TRBV20-1 with TRBJ1-5; no clear D gene. CDR3 length: 13 amino acids. Looked up from germline, CDR1 is DFQATT and CDR2 is SNEGSKA (reference sequence). Here the CDR3 DNA reads TGCAGCGCCAATAGGGATGGCAATCAGCCCCAGCATTTT. This gives the protein CSANRDGNQPQHF.

The rearrangement joins TRBV9 to TRBJ2-3, with a weak D call TRBD1 (5 bases). The CDR3 has 14 amino acids. Per the germline V gene, CDR1 is SGDLS and CDR2 is YYNGEE. Trimming shortened V by 0 bases and J by 2 bases, and 7 bases separated the two germline ends. The CDR3 DNA reads as TGTGCCAGCAGCGTAGGCAGGGACACAGATACGCAGTATTTT. The encoded protein is CASSVGRDTDTQYF.

The chain has TRBV6-5 and TRBJ2-7; no firm D call. V gave up 8 bases and J gave up 0 bases, with 8 bases separating them. CDR3 length equals 12 residues. Germline CDR1 and CDR2: MNHEY and SVGAGI. The CDR3 protein is CASGARSYEQYF. The DNA of the CDR3 is TGTGCCAGCGGAGCCCGCTCCTACGAGCAGTACTTC.

This clonotype was seen at least ten times. The rearrangement links TRBV4-1 to TRBJ2-3, with D maybe TRBD2 (5 bases). CDR1 is MGHRA and CDR2 is YSYEKL in the germline V gene. The CDR3 runs 13 residues. With 1 base removed from V and 4 bases from J, the gap between germline ends came to 6 bases. CDR3 in amino acids: CASSQVLADTQYF. The CDR3 region has the DNA TGCGCCAGCAGCCAAGTACTAGCAGATACGCAGTATTTT.

This chain links TRBV7-2 with TRBJ2-2, with D possibly matching TRBD1 (6 bases). The CDR3 sequence is 16 residues long. In germline, CDR1 is SGHTA, CDR2 FQGNSA. Deletions cut 0 bases from V and 1 base from J, with 9 bases between. Here the CDR3 DNA reads TGTGCCAGCAGCTTAGCCGCCAGGGGGAACACCGGGGAGCTGTTTTTT. Protein: CASSLAARGNTGELFF.

This clonotype was counted between two and nine times. This chain uses TRBV4-3 with TRBJ2-7; 7 nucleotides match TRBD1. Per germline, CDR1 LGHNA and CDR2 YSLEER. V gave up 6 bases and J gave up 5 bases; unmatched junction bases: 7. The CDR3 loop spans 13 amino acids. The CDR3 nucleotides read TGCGCCAGCAGTCACGACAGGGAAGACGAGCAGTACTTC. This gives the protein CASSHDREDEQYF.

The chain links TRBV7-2 to TRBJ2-1; TRBD2 matches 8 bases. Germline CDR1 reads SGHTA; CDR2 reads FQGNSA. The CDR3 runs 15 residues. V lost 4 bases and J lost 6; bases outside the gene matches: 8. The chain's CDR3 is CASSYTSAGANEQFF. In DNA, the CDR3 is TGTGCCAGCAGCTACACCTCAGCGGGGGCCAATGAGCAGTTCTTC.

This chain uses TRBV2 with TRBJ2-7; D is possibly TRBD2 (6 bases). CDR1 and CDR2 from the germline V gene are SNHLY and FYNNEI. The CDR3 sequence is 11 residues long. Trimming pared 4 bases from V and 6 bases from J, leaving 7 bases between. The CDR3 is CASSVGGEQYF. The CDR3, as DNA: TGTGCCAGCAGTGTGGGGGGCGAGCAGTACTTC. The full variable domain, in which reference TRBV2 and TRBJ2-7 provide the parts outside the CDR3, is EPEVTQTPSHQVTQMGQEVILRCVPISNHLYFYWYRQILGQKVEFLVSFYNNEISEKSEIFDDQFSVERPDGSNFTLKIRSTKLEDSAMYFCASSVGGEQYFGPGTRLTVT.